The 3 T cell receptor beta chains reported below all come from one sample, sequenced in a study of early stage breast cancer tumors. Produced via immunoSEQ multiplex PCR; TCRdb's table is partial and in-frame only. The data show tens of thousands of clones, around 68% seen once. Source material: blood. The source of these receptors is a person aged 60 to 70 with breast cancer.

This clone showed up just a few times. The chain couples TRBV18 to TRBJ1-5; D is uncertain. The CDR3 is 13 amino acids. The germline V and J ends were trimmed by 2 bases and 4 bases, with 6 bases remaining between them. Germline CDR1 reads KGHSH; CDR2 reads LQKENI. The CDR3 loop is CASSPSGNQPQHF. The CDR3 region has the DNA TGTGCCAGCTCACCATCTGGGAATCAGCCCCAGCATTTT.

The gene calls are TRBV30 and TRBJ1-1, with 12 bases lining up with TRBD1. This CDR3 comprises 16 residues. In germline, CDR1 is GTSNPN, CDR2 SVGIG (reference sequence). With V trimmed by 4 bases and J by 2 bases, 8 bases remained unmatched. CDR3 DNA sequence: TGTGCCTGGACTAGGGACAGGGGGCGAGTCAACACTGAAGCTTTCTTT. Amino acid sequence: CAWTRDRGRVNTEAFF. Using reference TRBV30 and TRBJ1-1 for the parts outside the CDR3, the full variable domain is SQTIHQWPATLVQPVGSPLSLECTVEGTSNPNLYWYRQAAGRGLQLLFYSVGIGQISSEVPQNLSASRPQDRQFILSSKKLLLSDSGFYLCAWTRDRGRVNTEAFFGQGTRLTVV.

DNA for the CDR3: TGCGCCAGCAGCCACGACAGTCCCCTGGCAGATACGCAGTATTTT. Translating it yields CASSHDSPLADTQYF. The gene calls are TRBV5-1 and TRBJ2-3; a weak D match, TRBD1 (5 bases). CDR3 length: 15 amino acids. CDR1 is SGHRS and CDR2 is YFSETQ in the germline V gene. The ends were cut back, 4 bases at V and 4 bases at J, with 16 bases in the middle.